This entry describes one TCR beta chain. The CDR3 spans 11 residues. Germline values: CDR1 PRHDT, CDR2 FYEKMQ (reference sequence). V shed 5 bases, J shed 7 bases, and the junction held 0 bases outside the gene matches. The data stem from a study of shared clonotypes between healthy human individuals. Measured with immunoSEQ multiplex PCR; TCRdb has only the in-frame clones, and not every one. The sample records 400,000 or so clones, 90% to 98% being singletons. This rearrangement joins TRBV13 to TRBJ1-2, with 8 bases matching TRBD1. This TCR came from a man aged 25 to 40 in good health. The sequenced sample was memory CD8+ T cells sorted from blood. The sample's subset: CD45RO+ cells pooled with CCR7-negative TemRA cells. The CDR3 is CASSTGGGYTF. The DNA for the CDR3 is TGTGCCAGCAGCACAGGGGGTGGCTACACCTTC.